This is a list of T cell receptor beta chains from one sample in a study of breast tumors, draining lymph nodes, adjacent tissues. TCRdb itself ran the multiplex PCR reads through MiXCR, one entry per CDR3 protein. The data show 180,000 or so distinct CDR3 sequences, with 31% seen just once and about 4.3% held by the top ten. The sample taken for sequencing was axillary lymph node tissue. Receptor source: a female donor with breast cancer. Some clones in this sample may be carry-over from other donors' samples. Each CDR3 is given with its conserved first and last residue. Each record gives: V gene, J gene, clone size, D gene, CDR3 DNA, CDR3 protein. The D gene is left open where the match is weak. Not all rows give a size; the values are once, few, many and, for expanded clones, a class.

>TRBV4-1|TRBJ2-6|.|.
TGCGCCAGCACTCAAGAGCGGACTGGGGCCAACGTCCTGACTTTC
CASTQERTGANVLTF
>TRBV20-1|TRBJ2-5|many|TRBD1
TGCAGTGCGCGGGACAGGGGGTACCAAGAGACCCAGTACTTC
CSARDRGYQETQYF
>TRBV13|TRBJ2-7|.|.
TGTGCCAGCACCATTCTCCGGGACATCCCCTACGAGCAGTACTTC
CASTILRDIPYEQYF
>TRBV24-1|TRBJ2-1|.|TRBD2
TGTGCCACCTCCCCGGCGGGAGGGCAAAATGAGCAGTTCTTC
CATSPAGGQNEQFF
>TRBV30|TRBJ2-4|few|.
TGTGCCTGGAGTGGTGAGGTGCGGGCCTCACAGTACTTC
CAWSGEVRASQYF
>TRBV6-1|TRBJ1-4|many|.
TGTGCCAGCAGTGATGCAGGGTCTCATGAAAAACTGTTTTTT
CASSDAGSHEKLFF
>TRBV5-1|TRBJ2-3|many|.
TGCGCCAGCAGCCCCGGGCCAGGGAGCACAGATACGCAGTATTTT
CASSPGPGSTDTQYF
>TRBV6-5|TRBJ2-1|few|TRBD2
TGTGCCAGCGGGCCCTTCTCGGGACTAGCGGGAAACAATGAGCAGTTCTTC
CASGPFSGLAGNNEQFF
>TRBV5-8|TRBJ2-3|many|.
TGTGCCAGCAGCCAAGCGGGCCCAGATACGCAGTATTTT
CASSQAGPDTQYF
>TRBV3-1|TRBJ2-7|many|TRBD1
TGTGCCAGCAGCCCCGGACAGGGGGTGGCCTACGAGCAGTACTTC
CASSPGQGVAYEQYF
>TRBV7-6|TRBJ2-3|.|.
TGTGCCAGCAGCCAGAGCGCAGATACGCAGTATTTT
CASSQSADTQYF
>TRBV2|TRBJ1-1|.|TRBD1
TGTGCCAGCAGGGGGACAGGGTTGAAAGCTTTCTTT
CASRGTGLKAFF
>TRBV6-5|TRBJ2-3|.|TRBD2
TGTGCCAGCAGCCGGGCGGGGGAAGATACGCAGTATTTT
CASSRAGEDTQYF
>TRBV14|TRBJ1-2|.|.
TGTGCCAGCAGCCAAGATTGGGGTGGGGGAATAAACTATGGCTACACCTTC
CASSQDWGGGINYGYTF
>TRBV28|TRBJ2-1|few|TRBD2
TGTGCCAGCAGGCCCGGGGGACTAGCGGCAGGGACCTACAATGAGCAGTTCTTC
CASRPGGLAAGTYNEQFF
>TRBV20-1|TRBJ1-2|few|TRBD1
TGCAGTGCTGGGGACAGCCCTAACTATGGCTACACCTTC
CSAGDSPNYGYTF
>TRBV2|TRBJ2-5|.|TRBD2
TGTGCCAGCAGTCAGGGACTAGCGGGGGGGGGAGAGACCCAGTACTTC
CASSQGLAGGGETQYF
>TRBV5-5|TRBJ2-7|many|TRBD2
TGTGCCAGCAGCACCTCTAGCGGGAGCTCCTACGAGCAGTACTTC
CASSTSSGSSYEQYF
>TRBV20-1|TRBJ2-2|many|.
TGCAGTGCTAGATCGACCCAGGGATCGAACACCGGGGAGCTGTTTTTT
CSARSTQGSNTGELFF
>TRBV2|TRBJ2-7|many|.
TGTGCCAGCACCCCCGAACAGGGCGGCGAGCAGTACTTC
CASTPEQGGEQYF
>TRBV7-3|TRBJ2-3|many|TRBD2
TGTGCCAGCAGCACCTTTAGCGGGGGGGACACAGATACGCAGTATTTT
CASSTFSGGDTDTQYF
>TRBV11-3|TRBJ1-3|many|.
TGTGCCAGCAGCTCCTCAGGGGAGGAAGCCATATATTTT
CASSSSGEEAIYF